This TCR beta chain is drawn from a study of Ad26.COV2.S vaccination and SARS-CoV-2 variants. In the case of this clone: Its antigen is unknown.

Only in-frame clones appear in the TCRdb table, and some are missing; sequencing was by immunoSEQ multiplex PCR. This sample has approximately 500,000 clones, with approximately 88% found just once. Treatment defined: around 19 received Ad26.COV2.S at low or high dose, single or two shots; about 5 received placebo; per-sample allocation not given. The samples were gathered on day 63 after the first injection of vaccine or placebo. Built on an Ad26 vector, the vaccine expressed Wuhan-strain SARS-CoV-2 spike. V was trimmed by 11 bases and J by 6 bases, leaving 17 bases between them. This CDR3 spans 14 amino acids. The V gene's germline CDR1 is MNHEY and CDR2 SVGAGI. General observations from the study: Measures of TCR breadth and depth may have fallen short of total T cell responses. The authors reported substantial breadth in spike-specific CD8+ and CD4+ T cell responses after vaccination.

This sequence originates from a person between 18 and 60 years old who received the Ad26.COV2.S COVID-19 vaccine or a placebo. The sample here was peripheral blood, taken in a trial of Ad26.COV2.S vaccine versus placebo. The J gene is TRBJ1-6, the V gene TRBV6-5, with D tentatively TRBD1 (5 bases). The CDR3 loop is CASHPGIFNSPLHF. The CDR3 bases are TGTGCCTCTCACCCAGGGATATTTAATTCACCCCTCCACTTT.